Presented here are 9 T cell receptor beta chains from one specimen sequenced in a study of PD-1 blockade in classical Hodgkin lymphoma. TCRdb's table, derived via immunoSEQ multiplex PCR, lists solely in-frame clones and lacks some. The sample carries about 24,000 clones, around 80% recorded once. Sample time point: cycle 4 day 1 (C4D1), after less than 7 weeks of nivolumab. After autologous stem cell transplantation all patients relapsed, and prior brentuximab vedotin exposure differed between cohorts. The sequencing used peripheral blood mononuclear cells (PBMCs), collected before the fourth cycle of nivolumab. The receptors were gathered from a human donor with classical Hodgkin lymphoma.

The chain couples TRBV11-3 to TRBJ2-7; D is ambiguous. Trimming left V 0 bases short and J 3 bases short, with 6 bases between. There are 13 residues in the CDR3. Germline V lookup: CDR1 SGHNT, CDR2 YENEEA. The CDR3 nucleotides read TGTGCCAGCAGCTTAGATCCGGACTACGAGCAGTACTTC. It specifies CASSLDPDYEQYF.

CDR3 sequence: CASSSPQETQYF. In DNA, the CDR3 is TGCGCCAGCAGCTCGCCACAAGAGACCCAGTACTTC. The chain recombines TRBV5-1 with TRBJ2-5, with no clear D. Germline CDR1 reads SGHRS; CDR2 reads YFSETQ. CDR3 size: 12 residues. V lost 3 bases, J lost 2 bases, and 5 bases lay in between. The complete variable domain, with remaining parts taken from reference TRBV5-1 and TRBJ2-5, reads KAGVTQTPRYLIKTRGQQVTLSCSPISGHRSVSWYQQTPGQGLQFLFEYFSETQRNKGNFPGRFSGRQFSNSRSEMNVSTLELGDSALYLCASSSPQETQYFGPGTRLLVL.

V is TRBV19 and J is TRBJ1-5, with 7 bases that match TRBD1. This CDR3 is built from 14 residues. Losses at the gene ends were 6 bases for V and 4 bases for J; bases not matched to a gene: 6. In germline, CDR1 is LNHDA, CDR2 SQIVND (reference sequence). CDR3 region: CASSWGQQNQPQHF. The CDR3 bases are TGTGCCAGTAGCTGGGGACAGCAAAATCAGCCCCAGCATTTT.

In its sample, this clone was seen once. The chain uses TRBV28 and TRBJ2-3; maybe TRBD1 (5 bases). CDR1 is MDHEN and CDR2 is SYDVKM in the germline V gene. This CDR3 has 20 residues. The ends were cut back, 4 bases at V and 3 bases at J, with 29 bases in the middle. CDR3 region: CASSSTVIQTGTRLTDTQYF. The DNA of the CDR3 is TGTGCCAGCAGTTCTACGGTTATCCAAACAGGAACCCGCTTGACAGATACGCAGTATTTT.

This clone came up a few times. The sample carries other DNA sequences with the same CDR3. This sequence joins TRBV7-2 and TRBJ2-1; TRBD1 is a possible D gene (5 bases). The germline gives CDR1 SGHTA, CDR2 FQGNSA. V dropped 0 bases and J dropped 7 bases, with 7 bases sitting between them. The CDR3 sequence is 13 residues long. The chain's CDR3 is CASSLAGRNEQFF. DNA of the CDR3: TGTGCCAGCAGCTTAGCGGGGCGTAATGAGCAGTTCTTC.

The rearrangement links TRBV7-9 to TRBJ2-3, with 7 bases aligning to TRBD2. Germline CDR1 SEHNR, CDR2 FQNEAQ (reference sequence). The length of the CDR3 is 15 residues. The trim removed 2 bases at V and 3 bases at J, leaving 5 bases unmatched. CDR3: CASSLFTGGTDTQYF. Written as DNA, the CDR3 is TGTGCCAGCAGCTTATTTACGGGGGGAACAGATACGCAGTATTTT.

The genes are TRBV6-1 and TRBJ1-2, with D possibly being TRBD1 (6 bases). The CDR3 totals 14 residues. Germline CDR1 is MNHNS and CDR2 is SASEGT. The V end was cut by 10 bases, the J end by 8 bases, with 23 bases between. The CDR3 here is CATQVRGRGVGYTF. Written as DNA, the CDR3 is TGTGCCACCCAGGTTCGGGGGCGAGGAGTAGGCTACACCTTC.

This rearrangement joins TRBV5-4 to TRBJ1-2, with 7 bases fitting TRBD1. The length of the CDR3 is 13 residues. The ends lost 1 base at V and 8 bases at J; junction bases unmatched: 5. Germline CDR1 SGHNT, CDR2 YYREEE (reference sequence). CDR3 sequence (DNA): TGTGCCAGCAGCTTGCAGGGAGGGGGCGGCTACACCTTC. This sequence encodes CASSLQGGGGYTF. Using reference TRBV5-4 and TRBJ1-2 for the parts outside the CDR3, the full variable domain is ETGVTQSPTHLIKTRGQQVTLRCSSQSGHNTVSWYQQALGQGPQFIFQYYREEENGRGNFPPRFSGLQFPNYSSELNVNALELDDSALYLCASSLQGGGGYTFGSGTRLTVV.

This chain connects TRBV7-9 to TRBJ2-7, with 8 bases identical to TRBD1. Per germline, CDR1 SEHNR and CDR2 FQNEAQ (reference sequence). Losses at the gene ends were 5 bases for V and 3 bases for J; bases not matched to a gene: 6. This CDR3 is built from 14 residues. The DNA of the CDR3 is TGTGCCAGCAGCGACGGACAGGGATACTACGAGCAGTACTTC. Its protein is CASSDGQGYYEQYF.